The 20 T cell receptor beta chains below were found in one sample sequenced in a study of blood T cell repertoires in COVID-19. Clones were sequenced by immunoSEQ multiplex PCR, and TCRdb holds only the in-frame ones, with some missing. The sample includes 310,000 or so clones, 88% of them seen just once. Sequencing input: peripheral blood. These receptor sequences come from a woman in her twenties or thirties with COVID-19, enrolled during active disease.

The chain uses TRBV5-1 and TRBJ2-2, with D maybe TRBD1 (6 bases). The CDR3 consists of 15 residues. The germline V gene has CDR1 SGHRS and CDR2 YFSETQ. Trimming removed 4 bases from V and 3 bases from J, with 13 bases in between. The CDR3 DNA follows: TGCGCCAGCAGCCTGGGGGCTCCAGACACCGGGGAGCTGTTTTTT. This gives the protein CASSLGAPDTGELFF.

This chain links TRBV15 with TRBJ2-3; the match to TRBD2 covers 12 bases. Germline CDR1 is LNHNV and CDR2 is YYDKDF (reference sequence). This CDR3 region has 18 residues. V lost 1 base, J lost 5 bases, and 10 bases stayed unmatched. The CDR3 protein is CATSRGLGTGLAGDTQYF. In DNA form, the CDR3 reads TGTGCCACCAGCAGAGGTTTAGGGACGGGACTAGCGGGAGATACGCAGTATTTT. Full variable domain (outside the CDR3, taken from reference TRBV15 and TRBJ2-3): DAMVIQNPRYQVTQFGKPVTLSCSQTLNHNVMYWYQQKSSQAPKLLFHYYDKDFNNEADTPDNFQSRRPNTSFCFLDIRSPGLGDTAMYLCATSRGLGTGLAGDTQYFGPGTRLTVL.

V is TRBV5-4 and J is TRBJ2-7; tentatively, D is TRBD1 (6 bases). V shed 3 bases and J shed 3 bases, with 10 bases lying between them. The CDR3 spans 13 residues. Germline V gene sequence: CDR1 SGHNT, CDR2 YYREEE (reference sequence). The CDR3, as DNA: TGTGCCAGCAGCTCCGGGACACACTACGAGCAGTACTTC. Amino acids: CASSSGTHYEQYF.

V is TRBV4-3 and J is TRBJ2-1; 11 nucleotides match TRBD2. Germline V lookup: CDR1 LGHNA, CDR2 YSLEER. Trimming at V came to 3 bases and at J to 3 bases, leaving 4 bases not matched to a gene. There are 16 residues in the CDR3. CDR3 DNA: TGCGCCAGCAGCCAGAAAACTAGCGGGGGCTACAATGAGCAGTTCTTC. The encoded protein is CASSQKTSGGYNEQFF.

The CDR3 here is CASSSTGGRDEQFF. DNA of the CDR3: TGTGCCAGCAGTTCGACAGGGGGCAGGGATGAGCAGTTCTTC. The rearrangement links TRBV6-5 to TRBJ2-1; 10 positions match TRBD1. There are 14 residues in the CDR3. Germline trimming cut 4 bases from V and 8 bases from J; bases unmatched to any gene: 5. Germline CDR1 is MNHEY and CDR2 is SVGAGI.

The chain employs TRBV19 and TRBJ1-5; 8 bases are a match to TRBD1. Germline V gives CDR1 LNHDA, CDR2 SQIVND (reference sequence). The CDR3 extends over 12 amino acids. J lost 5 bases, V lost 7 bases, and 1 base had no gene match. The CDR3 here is CASNRGDQPQHF. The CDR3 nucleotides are TGTGCCAGTAACAGGGGGGATCAGCCCCAGCATTTT.

CDR3 loop: CASSFGQGANEKLFF. DNA of the CDR3: TGCGCCAGCAGCTTTGGACAGGGGGCTAATGAAAAACTGTTTTTT. This chain links TRBV5-1 with TRBJ1-4; TRBD1 matches 10 bases. The CDR3 has 15 amino acids. The germline CDR1 and CDR2 sequences are SGHRS and YFSETQ. V shed 2 bases, J shed 3 bases, and the junction held 1 base outside the gene matches. Combining the CDR3 with reference TRBV5-1 and TRBJ1-4 gives the whole variable domain KAGVTQTPRYLIKTRGQQVTLSCSPISGHRSVSWYQQTPGQGLQFLFEYFSETQRNKGNFPGRFSGRQFSNSRSEMNVSTLELGDSALYLCASSFGQGANEKLFFGSGTQLSVL.

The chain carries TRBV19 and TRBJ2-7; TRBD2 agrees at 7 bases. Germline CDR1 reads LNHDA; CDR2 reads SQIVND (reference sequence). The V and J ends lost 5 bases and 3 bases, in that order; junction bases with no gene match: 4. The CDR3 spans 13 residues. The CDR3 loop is CASSFQRDYEQYF. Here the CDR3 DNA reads TGTGCCAGTAGTTTCCAGCGGGACTACGAGCAGTACTTC.

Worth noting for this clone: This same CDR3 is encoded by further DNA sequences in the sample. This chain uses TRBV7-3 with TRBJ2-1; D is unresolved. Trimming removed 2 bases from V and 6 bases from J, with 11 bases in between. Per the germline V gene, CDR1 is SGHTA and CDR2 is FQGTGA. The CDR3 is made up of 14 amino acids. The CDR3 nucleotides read TGTGCCAGCAGCTTAGGCGGCTTGCCCAATGAGCAGTTCTTC. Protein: CASSLGGLPNEQFF.

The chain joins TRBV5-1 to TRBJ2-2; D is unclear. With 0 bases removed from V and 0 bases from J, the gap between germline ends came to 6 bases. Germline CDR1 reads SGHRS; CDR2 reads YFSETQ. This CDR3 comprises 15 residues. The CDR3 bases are TGCGCCAGCAGCTTGGCCGTCTCGAACACCGGGGAGCTGTTTTTT. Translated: CASSLAVSNTGELFF.

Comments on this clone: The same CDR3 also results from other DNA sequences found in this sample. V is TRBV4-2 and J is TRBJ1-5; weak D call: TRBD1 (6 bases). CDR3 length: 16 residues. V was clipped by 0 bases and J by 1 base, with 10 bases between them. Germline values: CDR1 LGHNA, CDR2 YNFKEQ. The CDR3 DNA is TGTGCCAGCAGCCAAGAAGGGGGGGGAAGCAATCAGCCCCAGCATTTT. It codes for CASSQEGGGSNQPQHF.

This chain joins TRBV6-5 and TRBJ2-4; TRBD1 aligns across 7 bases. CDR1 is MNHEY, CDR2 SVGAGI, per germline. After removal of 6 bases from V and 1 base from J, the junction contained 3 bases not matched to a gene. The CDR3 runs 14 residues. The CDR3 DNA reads TGTGCCAGCAGGATGGACAGGGCCAAAAACATTCAGTACTTC. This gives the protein CASRMDRAKNIQYF.

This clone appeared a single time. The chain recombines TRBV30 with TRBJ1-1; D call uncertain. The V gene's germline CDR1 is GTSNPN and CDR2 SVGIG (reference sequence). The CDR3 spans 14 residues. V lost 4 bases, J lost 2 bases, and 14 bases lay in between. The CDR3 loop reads CAWTSVNVNTEAFF. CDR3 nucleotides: TGTGCCTGGACCTCAGTTAACGTCAACACTGAAGCTTTCTTT. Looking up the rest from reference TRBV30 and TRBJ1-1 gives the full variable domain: SQTIHQWPATLVQPVGSPLSLECTVEGTSNPNLYWYRQAAGRGLQLLFYSVGIGQISSEVPQNLSASRPQDRQFILSSKKLLLSDSGFYLCAWTSVNVNTEAFFGQGTRLTVV.

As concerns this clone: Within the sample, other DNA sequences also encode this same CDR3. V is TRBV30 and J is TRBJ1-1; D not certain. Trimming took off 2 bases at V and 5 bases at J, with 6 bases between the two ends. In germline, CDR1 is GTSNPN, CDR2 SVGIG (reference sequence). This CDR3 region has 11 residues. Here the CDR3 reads CAWSRGTEAFF. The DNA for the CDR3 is TGTGCCTGGAGTCGGGGAACTGAAGCTTTCTTT.

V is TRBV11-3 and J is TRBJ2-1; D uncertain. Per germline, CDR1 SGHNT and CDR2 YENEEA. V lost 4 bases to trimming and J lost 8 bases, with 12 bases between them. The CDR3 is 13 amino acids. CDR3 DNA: TGTGCCAGCAGCTGGTCTAGAGACGATGAGCAGTTCTTC. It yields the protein CASSWSRDDEQFF.

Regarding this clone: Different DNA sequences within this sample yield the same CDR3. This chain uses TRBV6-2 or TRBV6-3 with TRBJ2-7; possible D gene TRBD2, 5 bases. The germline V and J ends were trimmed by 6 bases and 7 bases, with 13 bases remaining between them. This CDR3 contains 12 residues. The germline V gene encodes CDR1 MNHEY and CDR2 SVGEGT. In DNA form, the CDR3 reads TGTGCCAGCAGCCTCGGGGTGGGAGAGCAGTACTTC. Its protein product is CASSLGVGEQYF.

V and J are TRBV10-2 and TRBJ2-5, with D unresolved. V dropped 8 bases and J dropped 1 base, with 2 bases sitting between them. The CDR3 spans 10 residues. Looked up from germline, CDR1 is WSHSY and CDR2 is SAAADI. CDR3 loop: CASLQETQYF. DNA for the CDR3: TGCGCCAGCCTCCAAGAGACCCAGTACTTC.

The CDR3 DNA reads TGTGCCAGCAGTGAACCCCCTACGGATACGCAGTATTTT. Amino acid sequence: CASSEPPTDTQYF. This sequence joins TRBV28 and TRBJ2-3; D ambiguous. The ends were cut back, 5 bases at V and 6 bases at J, with 12 bases in the middle. Germline CDR1 is MDHEN and CDR2 is SYDVKM. The CDR3 length is 13 residues. Supplemented by reference TRBV28 and TRBJ2-3, the full variable domain reads DVKVTQSSRYLVKRTGEKVFLECVQDMDHENMFWYRQDPGLGLRLIYFSYDVKMKEKGDIPEGYSVSREKKERFSLILESASTNQTSMYLCASSEPPTDTQYFGPGTRLTVL.

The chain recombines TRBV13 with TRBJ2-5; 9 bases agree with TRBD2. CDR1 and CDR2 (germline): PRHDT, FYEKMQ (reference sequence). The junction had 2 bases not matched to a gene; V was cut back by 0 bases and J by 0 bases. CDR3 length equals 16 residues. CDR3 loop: CASSLGAGGYQETQYF. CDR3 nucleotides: TGTGCCAGCAGCTTAGGTGCGGGAGGGTACCAAGAGACCCAGTACTTC.

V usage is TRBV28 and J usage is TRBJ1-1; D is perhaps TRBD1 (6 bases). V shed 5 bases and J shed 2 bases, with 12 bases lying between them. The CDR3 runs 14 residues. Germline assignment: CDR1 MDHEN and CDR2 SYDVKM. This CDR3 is CASSTGLGNTEAFF. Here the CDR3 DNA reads TGTGCCAGCAGTACAGGGTTGGGAAACACTGAAGCTTTCTTT. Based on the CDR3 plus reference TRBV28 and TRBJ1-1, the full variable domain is DVKVTQSSRYLVKRTGEKVFLECVQDMDHENMFWYRQDPGLGLRLIYFSYDVKMKEKGDIPEGYSVSREKKERFSLILESASTNQTSMYLCASSTGLGNTEAFFGQGTRLTVV.